This T cell receptor beta chain was identified during a study of blood T cell repertoires in COVID-19. About the research overall: Researchers got acute and convalescent COVID-19 samples from the United States, Italy and Spain.

Enrolment of Seattle patients took place during active infection, and they were followed longitudinally. TCRdb's table, derived via immunoSEQ multiplex PCR, lists solely in-frame clones and lacks some. The sample lists approximately 460,000 clones, 85% to 90% seen once, with around 0.92% in the top ten. CDR3 length: 10 residues. The germline V gene has CDR1 GTSNPN and CDR2 SVGIG (reference sequence). The V gene lost 6 bases and the J gene lost 8 bases, with 10 bases spanning the gap. The rearrangement joins TRBV30 to TRBJ1-2, with D perhaps TRBD1 (5 bases). The specimen was peripheral blood. The receptor was isolated from a man between 18 and 35 years old with COVID-19, enrolled during active disease. This CDR3 reads CACSPGGYTF. The CDR3 DNA reads as TGTGCCTGCTCCCCAGGGGGCTACACCTTC. The full variable domain, its missing parts supplied by reference TRBV30 and TRBJ1-2, is SQTIHQWPATLVQPVGSPLSLECTVEGTSNPNLYWYRQAAGRGLQLLFYSVGIGQISSEVPQNLSASRPQDRQFILSSKKLLLSDSGFYLCACSPGGYTFGSGTRLTVV.